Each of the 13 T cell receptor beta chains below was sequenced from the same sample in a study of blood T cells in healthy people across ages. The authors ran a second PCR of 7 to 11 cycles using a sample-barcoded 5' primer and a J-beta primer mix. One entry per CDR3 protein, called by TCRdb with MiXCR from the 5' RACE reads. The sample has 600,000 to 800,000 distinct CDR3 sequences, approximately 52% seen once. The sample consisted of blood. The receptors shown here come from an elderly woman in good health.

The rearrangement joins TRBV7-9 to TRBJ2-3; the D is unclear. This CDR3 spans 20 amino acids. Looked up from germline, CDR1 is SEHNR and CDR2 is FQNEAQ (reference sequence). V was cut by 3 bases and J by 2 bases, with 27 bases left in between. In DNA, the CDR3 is TGTGCCAGCAGCTTTGTCAGCCCCTTAACCGCGATCCTCTTCACAGATACGCAGTATTTT. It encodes CASSFVSPLTAILFTDTQYF. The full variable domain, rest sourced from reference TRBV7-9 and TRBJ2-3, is DTGVSQNPRHKITKRGQNVTFRCDPISEHNRLYWYRQTLGQGPEFLTYFQNEAQLEKSRLLSDRFSAERPKGSFSTLEIQRTEQGDSAMYLCASSFVSPLTAILFTDTQYFGPGTRLTVL.

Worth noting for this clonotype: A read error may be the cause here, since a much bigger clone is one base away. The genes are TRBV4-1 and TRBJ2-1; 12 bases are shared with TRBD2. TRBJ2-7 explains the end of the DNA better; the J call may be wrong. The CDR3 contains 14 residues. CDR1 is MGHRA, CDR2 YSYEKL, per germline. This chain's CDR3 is CASTWTSGIDEQYF. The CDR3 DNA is TGCGCCAGCACCTGGACTAGCGGGATCGATGAGCAGTACTTC.

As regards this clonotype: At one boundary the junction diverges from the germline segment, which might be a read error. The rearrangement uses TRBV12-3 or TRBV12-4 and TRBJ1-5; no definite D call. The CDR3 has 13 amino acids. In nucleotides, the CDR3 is TGTGCCAGCAGTTGGGAGAGCAAGCAGCCCCAGCAGTTT. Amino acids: CASSWESKQPQQF.

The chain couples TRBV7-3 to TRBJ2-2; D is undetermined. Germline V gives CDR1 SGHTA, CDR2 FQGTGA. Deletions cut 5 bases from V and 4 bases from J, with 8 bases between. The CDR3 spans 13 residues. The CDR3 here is CASSVESTGELFF. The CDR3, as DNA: TGTGCCAGCAGCGTGGAGAGCACCGGGGAGCTGTTTTTT.

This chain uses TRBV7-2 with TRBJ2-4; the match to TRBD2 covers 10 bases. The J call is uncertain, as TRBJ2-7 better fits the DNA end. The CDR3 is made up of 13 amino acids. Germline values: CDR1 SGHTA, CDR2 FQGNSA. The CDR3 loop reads CASKLAGSYEQYF. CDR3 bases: TGTGCCAGCAAACTAGCGGGAAGTTACGAGCAGTACTTC.

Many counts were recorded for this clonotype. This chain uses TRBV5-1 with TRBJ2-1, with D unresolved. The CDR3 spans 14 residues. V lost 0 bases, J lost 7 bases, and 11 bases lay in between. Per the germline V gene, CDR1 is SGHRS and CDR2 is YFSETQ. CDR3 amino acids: CASSLGQKLNEQFF. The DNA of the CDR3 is TGCGCCAGCAGCTTGGGGCAGAAACTGAATGAGCAGTTCTTC.

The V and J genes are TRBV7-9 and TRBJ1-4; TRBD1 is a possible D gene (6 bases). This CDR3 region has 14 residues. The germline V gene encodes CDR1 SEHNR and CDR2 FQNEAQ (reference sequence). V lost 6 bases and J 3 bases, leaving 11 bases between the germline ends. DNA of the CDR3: TGTGCCAGCAGTTCACAGGGCGCTAATGAAAAACTGTTTTTT. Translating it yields CASSSQGANEKLFF.

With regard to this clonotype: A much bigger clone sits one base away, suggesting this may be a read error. The DNA for the CDR3 is TGTGCCAGCAGCCCCGTACTAGCGGGGGCCGATGAGCAGTTCTTC. Its protein is CASSPVLAGADEQFF. The chain recombines TRBV5-6 with TRBJ2-1, with 11 bases lining up with TRBD2. Looked up from germline, CDR1 is SGHDT and CDR2 is YYEEEE. The CDR3 runs to 15 residues. J lost 8 bases, V lost 4 bases, and 8 bases had no gene match.

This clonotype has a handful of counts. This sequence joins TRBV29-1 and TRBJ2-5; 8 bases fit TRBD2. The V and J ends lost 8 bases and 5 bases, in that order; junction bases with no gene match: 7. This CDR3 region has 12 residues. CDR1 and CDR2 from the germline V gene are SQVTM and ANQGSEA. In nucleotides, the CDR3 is TGCAGCTTCTCGGGGGGGCCTGAGACCCAGTACTTC. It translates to CSFSGGPETQYF.

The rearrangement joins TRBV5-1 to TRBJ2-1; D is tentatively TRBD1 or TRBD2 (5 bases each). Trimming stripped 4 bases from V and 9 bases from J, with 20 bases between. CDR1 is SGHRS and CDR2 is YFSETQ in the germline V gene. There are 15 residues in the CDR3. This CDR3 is CASSVGRGGSGEQFF. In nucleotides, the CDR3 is TGCGCCAGCAGCGTGGGACGAGGTGGGTCGGGTGAGCAGTTCTTC.

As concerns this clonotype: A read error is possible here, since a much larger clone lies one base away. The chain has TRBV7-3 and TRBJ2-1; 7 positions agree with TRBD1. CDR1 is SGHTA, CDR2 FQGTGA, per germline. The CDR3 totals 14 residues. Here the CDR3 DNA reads TGTGCCAGCGGCTTCCGAGGGGGCAGGAATGAGCAGTTCTTC. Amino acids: CASGFRGGRNEQFF.

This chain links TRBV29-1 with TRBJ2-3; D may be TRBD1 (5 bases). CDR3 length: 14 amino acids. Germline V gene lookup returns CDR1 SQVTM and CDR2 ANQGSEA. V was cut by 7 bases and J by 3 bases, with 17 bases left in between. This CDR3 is CSAEAGRKTDTQYF. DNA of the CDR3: TGCAGCGCCGAGGCAGGGCGAAAGACAGATACGCAGTATTTT.

CDR3 sequence (DNA): TGTGCCAGCAGTTCCTCTGGGACAGGGCGTAACTATGGCTACACCTTC. This sequence encodes CASSSSGTGRNYGYTF. The genes are TRBV12-3 or TRBV12-4 and TRBJ1-2; 9 nucleotides match TRBD1. This CDR3 has 16 amino acids. V lost 4 bases to trimming and J lost 1 base; unmatched junction nucleotides: 7.